These 14 T cell receptor beta chains share one sample of origin, sequenced in a study of CD4 T cells in relation to SARS-CoV-2 and coronaviruses. Some clones are missing from TCRdb's copy, which holds only in-frame ones; the method was immunoSEQ multiplex PCR. The sample lists roughly 68,000 clones, 90% to 95% occurring once. The unexposed donors gave CD4+ T cells in about 2010-2019, prior to COVID-19. Sequencing input: naive CD4+ T cells from PBMCs. Indicated subset: naive CD4+ T cells isolated by negative enrichment. These receptors were collected from a human donor in good health.

This clone has only one observation. This rearrangement joins TRBV19 to TRBJ1-2; D is possibly TRBD1 (5 bases). Deletions cut 5 bases from V and 3 bases from J, with 10 bases between. The CDR3 runs to 13 residues. Germline CDR1 LNHDA, CDR2 SQIVND (reference sequence). The CDR3 region has the DNA TGTGCCAGTAGTGAGGGGCCCCACTATGGCTACACCTTC. This translates into CASSEGPHYGYTF.

V gene TRBV13 combines with J gene TRBJ1-3, with a weak D call TRBD1 (5 bases). The V end lost 0 bases, the J end lost 3 bases, and 9 bases lay between the germline ends. The CDR3 length is 15 residues. Germline V gives CDR1 PRHDT, CDR2 FYEKMQ (reference sequence). CDR3 sequence: CASSLGPRGGNTIYF. The CDR3, as DNA: TGTGCCAGCAGCTTAGGGCCTAGGGGTGGAAACACCATATATTTT. The variable domain in full, with the rest retrieved from reference TRBV13 and TRBJ1-3, is AAGVIQSPRHLIKEKRETATLKCYPIPRHDTVYWYQQGPGQDPQFLISFYEKMQSDKGSIPDRFSAQQFSDYHSELNMSSLELGDSALYFCASSLGPRGGNTIYFGEGSWLTVV.

This clone showed up just once. The chain is built from TRBV4-3 and TRBJ1-4; D is undetermined. This CDR3 is built from 16 residues. The V and J ends lost 0 bases and 4 bases respectively, with 12 bases between them. CDR1 LGHNA and CDR2 YSLEER come from the germline V gene. CDR3 DNA: TGCGCCAGCAGCCAAGAAATCGGGTGGGGTAATGAAAAACTGTTTTTT. Protein sequence: CASSQEIGWGNEKLFF.

The CDR3 loop is CASSLGGTSGRDQYF. Here the CDR3 DNA reads TGTGCCAGCAGCCTAGGTGGGACTAGCGGCCGCGACCAGTACTTC. The V call is TRBV7-2, the J call TRBJ2-5, with 11 bases that match TRBD2. The CDR3 has 15 amino acids. CDR1 is SGHTA, CDR2 FQGNSA, per germline. Unmatched junction bases numbered 12, after V lost 5 bases and J lost 10 bases.

This sequence joins TRBV30 and TRBJ1-6; D possibly corresponds to TRBD1 (6 bases). Per germline, CDR1 GTSNPN and CDR2 SVGIG (reference sequence). The germline V and J ends were trimmed by 3 bases and 6 bases, with 15 bases remaining between them. The CDR3 consists of 15 residues. In DNA, the CDR3 is TGTGCCTGGAGGGTGGGGGGGGCAGGTAATTCACCCCTCCACTTT. Protein product: CAWRVGGAGNSPLHF.

The chain links TRBV5-4 to TRBJ2-7; the D gene could be TRBD1 or TRBD2 (5 bases each). Germline CDR1 is SGHNT and CDR2 is YYREEE (reference sequence). V lost 4 bases to trimming and J lost 4 bases, with 15 bases between them. CDR3 size: 14 residues. CDR3 bases: TGTGCCAGCAGCGACCGGGACGGGATATACGAGCAGTACTTC. Protein product: CASSDRDGIYEQYF.

This chain uses TRBV5-1 with TRBJ2-7; a weak D match, TRBD2 (6 bases). V was cut by 5 bases and J by 6 bases, with 18 bases left in between. Germline-derived CDR1 and CDR2 are SGHRS and YFSETQ. The CDR3 loop spans 14 amino acids. In DNA form, the CDR3 reads TGCGCCAGCAGTCGGCCGGAGGGATTGCTCGAGCAGTACTTC. The encoded protein is CASSRPEGLLEQYF.

As concerns this clone: Other DNA sequences within the sample encode an identical CDR3. J is TRBJ1-1 and V is TRBV30; D is undetermined. The CDR3 length is 13 residues. Germline assignment: CDR1 GTSNPN and CDR2 SVGIG (reference sequence). V lost 0 bases, J lost 2 bases, and 7 bases lay in between. In DNA form, the CDR3 reads TGTGCCTGGAGTGTACTCGGAAACACTGAAGCTTTCTTT. Translation: CAWSVLGNTEAFF.

This chain joins TRBV27 and TRBJ1-4; possible D gene TRBD1, 5 bases. The CDR3 is 15 amino acids. Germline CDR1 is MNHEY and CDR2 is SMNVEV (reference sequence). V lost 6 bases and J lost 5, with 16 bases in between. CDR3 DNA sequence: TGTGCCAGCAGGGACTCCGGGACGGGGAATGAAAAACTGTTTTTT. It encodes CASRDSGTGNEKLFF.

This chain joins TRBV30 and TRBJ1-6; D perhaps matches TRBD1 (6 bases). The CDR3 consists of 14 residues. V lost 7 bases, J lost 10 bases, and 20 bases lay in between. Germline V CDR1 and CDR2: GTSNPN, SVGIG (reference sequence). DNA of the CDR3: TGTGCCTCCCCTGGAGGGGGGGGCCGGTCACCCCTCCACTTT. This gives the protein CASPGGGGRSPLHF.

This chain connects TRBV19 to TRBJ2-1; D gene unclear. CDR3 length: 14 residues. Germline CDR1 and CDR2: LNHDA and SQIVND (reference sequence). Trimming removed 1 base from V and 9 bases from J, with 13 bases in between. The CDR3 region is CASSIAPHGSEQFF. As DNA, the CDR3 is TGTGCCAGTAGTATAGCCCCTCACGGGTCTGAGCAGTTCTTC.

This clone was seen once. The chain joins TRBV5-6 to TRBJ1-4, with D tentatively TRBD1 (5 bases). This CDR3 is built from 15 residues. The germline gives CDR1 SGHDT, CDR2 YYEEEE. V was clipped by 4 bases and J by 5 bases, with 15 bases between them. The CDR3 sequence: CASSLRDPLNEKLFF. CDR3 DNA: TGTGCCAGCAGCCTCCGGGACCCTCTAAATGAAAAACTGTTTTTT.

The chain employs TRBV6-5 and TRBJ1-1; maybe TRBD1 (5 bases). Per the germline V gene, CDR1 is MNHEY and CDR2 is SVGAGI. The CDR3 consists of 14 residues. The V end was cut by 4 bases, the J end by 5 bases, with 14 bases between. The CDR3, as DNA: TGTGCCAGCAGTTTACAGGACCTCGGAACTGAAGCTTTCTTT. Protein: CASSLQDLGTEAFF.

The CDR3 DNA sequence: TGTGCCAGCAGCCCTACGACTAGCGGAAGCAAAGAGACCCAGTACTTC. It translates to CASSPTTSGSKETQYF. The chain has TRBV5-6 and TRBJ2-5; 9 bases fit TRBD2. The V gene end was trimmed by 4 bases and the J gene end by 3 bases; junction bases not matched to a gene: 10. The CDR3 extends over 16 amino acids. Per the germline V gene, CDR1 is SGHDT and CDR2 is YYEEEE.